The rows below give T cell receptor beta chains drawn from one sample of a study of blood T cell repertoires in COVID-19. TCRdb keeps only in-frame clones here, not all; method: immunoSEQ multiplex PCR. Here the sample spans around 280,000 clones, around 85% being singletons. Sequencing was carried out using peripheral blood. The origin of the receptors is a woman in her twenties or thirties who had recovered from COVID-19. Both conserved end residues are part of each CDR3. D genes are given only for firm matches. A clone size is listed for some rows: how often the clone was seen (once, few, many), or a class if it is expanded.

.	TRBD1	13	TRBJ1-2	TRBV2	TGTGCCAGCCTTCTTGTAGGGACAGGCCCCTACACCTTC	CASLLVGTGPYTF
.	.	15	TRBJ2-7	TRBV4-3	TGCGCCAGCAGCCAAGTGCAGGACAGCACCTACGAGCAGTACTTC	CASSQVQDSTYEQYF
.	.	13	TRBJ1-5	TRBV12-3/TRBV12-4	TGTGCCAGCAGTGCACAGGGCGGACAGCCCCAGCATTTT	CASSAQGGQPQHF
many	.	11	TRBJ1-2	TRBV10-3	TGTGCCATCAGCACAGAGGGTGGCTACACCTTC	CAISTEGGYTF
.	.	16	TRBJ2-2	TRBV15	TGTGCCACCAGCAGAGATCGGCAGGGAAACACCGGGGAGCTGTTTTTT	CATSRDRQGNTGELFF
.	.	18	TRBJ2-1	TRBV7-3	TGTGCCAGCAGCTTAACTTCCCCTTCACTAGCCTCCTACAATGAGCAGTTCTTC	CASSLTSPSLASYNEQFF
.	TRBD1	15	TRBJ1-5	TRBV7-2	TGTGCCAGCAGCCGGGACAGGGGTAGCAATCAGCCCCAGCATTTT	CASSRDRGSNQPQHF
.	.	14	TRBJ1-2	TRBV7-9	TGTGCCAGCAGTTACCAGACAGGCCTCCCCCGCTACACCTTC	CASSYQTGLPRYTF
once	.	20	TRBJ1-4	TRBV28	TGTGCCAGCAGCTCCCCCTCCTCTTCCCTCGCTCGGGGGAGCAGGGAAAAACTGTTTTTT	CASSSPSSSLARGSREKLFF
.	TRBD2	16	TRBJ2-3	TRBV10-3	TGTGCCATCAACCCGGGACTAGCGGGGGGGCCGCTCAAGCAGTATTTT	CAINPGLAGGPLKQYF
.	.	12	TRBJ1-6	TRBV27	TGTGCCAGCAGTTCGTTAGCGGGACCCCTCCACTTT	CASSSLAGPLHF
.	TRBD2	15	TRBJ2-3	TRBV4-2	TGTGCCAGCAGCCTTTCTAGCGGGGGGCTGGATACGCAGTATTTT	CASSLSSGGLDTQYF
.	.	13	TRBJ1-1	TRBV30	TGTGCCTGGAGTGGGGAGAAGAACACTGAAGCTTTCTTT	CAWSGEKNTEAFF
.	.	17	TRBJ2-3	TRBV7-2	TGTGCCAGCAGCTTAGAAACAGGCGATACTAGCACAGATACGCAGTATTTT	CASSLETGDTSTDTQYF
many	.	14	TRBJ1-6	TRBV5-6	TGTGCCAGCAGCTTGGGACAGGCTAATTCACCCCTCCACTTT	CASSLGQANSPLHF
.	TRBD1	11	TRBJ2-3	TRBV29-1	TGCAGCGTCCTACAGGGGGATACGCAGTATTTT	CSVLQGDTQYF
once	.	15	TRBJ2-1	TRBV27	TGTGCCAGCAGGCAGGGCAGTCCGTCCTACAATGAGCAGTTCTTC	CASRQGSPSYNEQFF
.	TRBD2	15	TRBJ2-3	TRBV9	TGTGCCAGCAGCCTTAGCGGGGGGAGGGTAGATACGCAGTATTTT	CASSLSGGRVDTQYF
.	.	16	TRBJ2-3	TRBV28	TGTGCCAGCAGTCCACTTTTGGGGGCGGGGGCAGATACGCAGTATTTT	CASSPLLGAGADTQYF